The rows below give T cell receptor beta chains drawn from one sample of a study of blood T cells in healthy people across ages. One entry per CDR3 protein, called by TCRdb with MiXCR from the 5' RACE reads. The sample includes approximately 830,000 distinct CDR3 sequences, approximately 59% seen only once; the top ten take roughly 26%. Sample: blood. The source of these receptors is a man aged 25-45 years in good health. Both conserved end residues are part of each CDR3. The D gene is left open where the match is weak. The listing skips clone size in some rows; elsewhere it reads once, few, many or a size class.

j_gene: TRBJ1-1; abundance: NA; v_gene: TRBV29-1; d_gene: NA; CDR3nt: TGCAGCGTTGAGGGTCGGGGGGGAGGTACTGAAGCTTTCTTT; CDR3aa: CSVEGRGGGTEAFF
j_gene: TRBJ2-7; abundance: NA; v_gene: TRBV12-3/TRBV12-4; d_gene: NA; CDR3nt: TGTGCCAGCAGTCCACAGGGTGCAGGTCACGAGCAGTACTTC; CDR3aa: CASSPQGAGHEQYF
j_gene: TRBJ2-3; abundance: NA; v_gene: TRBV7-2; d_gene: NA; CDR3nt: TGTGCCAGCAGCCCCCGAGTGGGGTGGGAAGTCGCAGATACGCAGTATTTT; CDR3aa: CASSPRVGWEVADTQYF
j_gene: TRBJ2-3; abundance: NA; v_gene: TRBV29-1; d_gene: NA; CDR3nt: TGCAGCGTTGAGGGACTGAACGGGGGCCCCCATAGCACAGATACGCAGTATTTT; CDR3aa: CSVEGLNGGPHSTDTQYF
j_gene: TRBJ1-6; abundance: NA; v_gene: TRBV12-3/TRBV12-4; d_gene: NA; CDR3nt: TGTGCCAGCAGCCTCCACAGCAATTCACCCCTCCACTTT; CDR3aa: CASSLHSNSPLHF
j_gene: TRBJ1-6; abundance: NA; v_gene: TRBV20-1; d_gene: TRBD1; CDR3nt: TGCAGTGCTAGTCAGGGGGGCCCAGCGAATTCACCCCTCCACTTT; CDR3aa: CSASQGGPANSPLHF
j_gene: TRBJ1-4; abundance: NA; v_gene: TRBV20-1; d_gene: TRBD1; CDR3nt: TGCAGTTCCAGGGGGCGAGGGGAAAAACCGTTTTTT; CDR3aa: CSSRGRGEKPFF
j_gene: TRBJ2-1; abundance: few; v_gene: TRBV10-3; d_gene: NA; CDR3nt: TGTGCCATCAGAGCACGGGGTAATGAGCAGTTCTTC; CDR3aa: CAIRARGNEQFF
j_gene: TRBJ2-5; abundance: NA; v_gene: TRBV6-2/TRBV6-3; d_gene: NA; CDR3nt: TGTGCCAGCGGGGACAACCAAGAGACCCAGTACTTC; CDR3aa: CASGDNQETQYF
j_gene: TRBJ1-2; abundance: NA; v_gene: TRBV18; d_gene: NA; CDR3nt: TGTGCCAGCTCACCACCGAACAGGTCTTATGGCTACACCTTC; CDR3aa: CASSPPNRSYGYTF
j_gene: TRBJ2-4; abundance: NA; v_gene: TRBV6-1; d_gene: TRBD2; CDR3nt: TGTGCCAGCAGTGAATTGGTGGGGGGGGGAATAGCCAAAAACATTCAGTACTTC; CDR3aa: CASSELVGGGIAKNIQYF
j_gene: TRBJ2-3; abundance: NA; v_gene: TRBV9; d_gene: TRBD2; CDR3nt: TGTGCCAGCAGCGGGGCGGGGGGCCCGAGCACAGATACGCAGTATTTT; CDR3aa: CASSGAGGPSTDTQYF
j_gene: TRBJ1-2; abundance: NA; v_gene: TRBV5-1; d_gene: TRBD1; CDR3nt: TGCGCCAGCAGCACCTCTGGACAGGGGGCCTATGGCTACACCTTC; CDR3aa: CASSTSGQGAYGYTF
j_gene: TRBJ1-2; abundance: NA; v_gene: TRBV9; d_gene: NA; CDR3nt: TGTGCCAGCAGCAACGGGGGAAAGGACTATGGTTACACCTTC; CDR3aa: CASSNGGKDYGYTF
j_gene: TRBJ2-1; abundance: NA; v_gene: TRBV11-3; d_gene: NA; CDR3nt: TGTGCCAGCAGCTTAGATGGTCAGGGAACCTACAATGAGCAGTTCTTC; CDR3aa: CASSLDGQGTYNEQFF
j_gene: TRBJ2-5; abundance: NA; v_gene: TRBV29-1; d_gene: TRBD1; CDR3nt: TGCAGCGTCGGCCATCCCGGGACAGGGCAAGAGACCCAGTACTTC; CDR3aa: CSVGHPGTGQETQYF
j_gene: TRBJ2-7; abundance: once; v_gene: TRBV14; d_gene: NA; CDR3nt: TGTGCCAGCAGCCAAGATGCGCAGGGTCTACCCTACGAGCAGTACTTC; CDR3aa: CASSQDAQGLPYEQYF
j_gene: TRBJ1-2; abundance: NA; v_gene: TRBV12-3/TRBV12-4; d_gene: NA; CDR3nt: TGTGCCAGCAGAAGCTCCGGTATCGGAAGTGGCTACACCTTC; CDR3aa: CASRSSGIGSGYTF
j_gene: TRBJ1-4; abundance: few; v_gene: TRBV7-9; d_gene: NA; CDR3nt: TGTGCCAGCAGCGACACCGGGACAACTAATGAAAAACTGTTTTTT; CDR3aa: CASSDTGTTNEKLFF
j_gene: TRBJ2-3; abundance: NA; v_gene: TRBV15; d_gene: NA; CDR3nt: TGTGCCACCAGCAGGACCCCGGGACTGGGCACAGATACGCAGTATTTT; CDR3aa: CATSRTPGLGTDTQYF
j_gene: TRBJ2-5; abundance: NA; v_gene: TRBV6-1; d_gene: TRBD2; CDR3nt: TGTGCCAGCAATGAGGGACGGACTAGCGGGGGGTTAGAGACCCAGTACTTC; CDR3aa: CASNEGRTSGGLETQYF
j_gene: TRBJ2-5; abundance: NA; v_gene: TRBV29-1; d_gene: TRBD2; CDR3nt: TGCAGCGTCAGTGGACTAGCGTCGGAGACCCAGTACTTC; CDR3aa: CSVSGLASETQYF
j_gene: TRBJ2-1; abundance: few; v_gene: TRBV27; d_gene: NA; CDR3nt: TGTGCCAGCAGTTTAGTCTCGGGGCCTAATGAGCAGTTCTTC; CDR3aa: CASSLVSGPNEQFF
j_gene: TRBJ2-1; abundance: NA; v_gene: TRBV6-2/TRBV6-3; d_gene: TRBD2; CDR3nt: TGTGCCGGCAGTTACTCGACTAGCCCGGGCTCCTACAATGAGCAGTTCTTC; CDR3aa: CAGSYSTSPGSYNEQFF
j_gene: TRBJ1-2; abundance: NA; v_gene: TRBV20-1; d_gene: NA; CDR3nt: TGCAGTGCTAAACATGCGACAGGCTATGGCTACACCTTC; CDR3aa: CSAKHATGYGYTF
j_gene: TRBJ2-5; abundance: NA; v_gene: TRBV6-2/TRBV6-3; d_gene: NA; CDR3nt: TGTGCCAGCAGTTACGCGCTGAGGTGGGCAGAAGAGACCCAGTACTTC; CDR3aa: CASSYALRWAEETQYF
j_gene: TRBJ2-7; abundance: NA; v_gene: TRBV6-2/TRBV6-3; d_gene: TRBD1; CDR3nt: TGTGCCAGCACCCGGGGGACAGGGCCCGAGCAGTACTTC; CDR3aa: CASTRGTGPEQYF
j_gene: TRBJ1-1; abundance: NA; v_gene: TRBV29-1; d_gene: NA; CDR3nt: TGCAGCGTCATGGGGGCCCTCGAGACTGAAGCTTTCTTT; CDR3aa: CSVMGALETEAFF
j_gene: TRBJ2-1; abundance: NA; v_gene: TRBV18; d_gene: TRBD2; CDR3nt: TGTGCCAGCTCACCATGGACTAGCGAGGAGCAGTTCTTC; CDR3aa: CASSPWTSEEQFF
j_gene: TRBJ2-7; abundance: few; v_gene: TRBV5-1; d_gene: TRBD1; CDR3nt: TGCGCCAGCACAGGACAGGGGGCCTACGAGCAGTACTTC; CDR3aa: CASTGQGAYEQYF
j_gene: TRBJ2-1; abundance: few; v_gene: TRBV2; d_gene: TRBD2; CDR3nt: TGTGCCAGTACTAGCGGGGGACCGTACAATGAGCAGTTCTTC; CDR3aa: CASTSGGPYNEQFF
j_gene: TRBJ1-1; abundance: NA; v_gene: TRBV18; d_gene: NA; CDR3nt: TGTGCCAGCTCACCGATGGCCCCGAGTCGGACTGAAGCTTTCTTT; CDR3aa: CASSPMAPSRTEAFF
j_gene: TRBJ2-5; abundance: NA; v_gene: TRBV7-2; d_gene: TRBD2; CDR3nt: TGTGCCAGCAGCTTTTTTGCGGGGGTGATCCAAGAGACCCAGTACTTC; CDR3aa: CASSFFAGVIQETQYF
j_gene: TRBJ2-1; abundance: NA; v_gene: TRBV6-5; d_gene: TRBD2; CDR3nt: TGTGCCAGCAGTTACTCGAGTCTAGCGGGGGCCGAGCAGTTCTTC; CDR3aa: CASSYSSLAGAEQFF
j_gene: TRBJ1-4; abundance: NA; v_gene: TRBV10-3; d_gene: NA; CDR3nt: TGTGCCATCAGTGAGGGGAGAGAAACTAATGAAAAACTGTTTTTT; CDR3aa: CAISEGRETNEKLFF